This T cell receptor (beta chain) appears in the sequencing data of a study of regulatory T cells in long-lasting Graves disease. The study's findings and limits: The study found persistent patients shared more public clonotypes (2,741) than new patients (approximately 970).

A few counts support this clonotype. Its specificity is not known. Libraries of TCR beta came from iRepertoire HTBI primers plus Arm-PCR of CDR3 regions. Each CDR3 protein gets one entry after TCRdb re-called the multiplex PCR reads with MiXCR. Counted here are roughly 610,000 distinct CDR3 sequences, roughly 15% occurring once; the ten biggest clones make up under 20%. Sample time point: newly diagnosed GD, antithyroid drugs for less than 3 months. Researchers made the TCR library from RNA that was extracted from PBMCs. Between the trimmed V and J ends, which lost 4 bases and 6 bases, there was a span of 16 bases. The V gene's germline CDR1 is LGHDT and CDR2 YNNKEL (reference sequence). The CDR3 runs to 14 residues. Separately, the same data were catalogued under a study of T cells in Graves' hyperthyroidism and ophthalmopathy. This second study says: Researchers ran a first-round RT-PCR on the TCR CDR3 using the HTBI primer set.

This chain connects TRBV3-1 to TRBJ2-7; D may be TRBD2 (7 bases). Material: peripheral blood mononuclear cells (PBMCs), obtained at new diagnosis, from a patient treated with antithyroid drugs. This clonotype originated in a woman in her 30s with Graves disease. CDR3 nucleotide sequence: TGTGCCAGCAGCCTATCATCCGGGGGGCTCGAGCAGTACTTC. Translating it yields CASSLSSGGLEQYF.